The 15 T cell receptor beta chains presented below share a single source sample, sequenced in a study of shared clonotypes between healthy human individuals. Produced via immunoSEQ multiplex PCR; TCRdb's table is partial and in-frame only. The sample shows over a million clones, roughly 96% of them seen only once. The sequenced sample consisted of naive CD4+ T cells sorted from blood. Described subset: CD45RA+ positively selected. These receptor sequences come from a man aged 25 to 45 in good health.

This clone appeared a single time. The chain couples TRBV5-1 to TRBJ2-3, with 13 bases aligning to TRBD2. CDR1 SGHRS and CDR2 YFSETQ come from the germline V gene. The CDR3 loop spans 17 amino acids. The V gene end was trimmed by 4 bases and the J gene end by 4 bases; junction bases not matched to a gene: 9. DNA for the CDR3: TGCGCCAGCAGCAATATACCCGGACTAGCGGGAGCAGATACGCAGTATTTT. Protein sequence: CASSNIPGLAGADTQYF.

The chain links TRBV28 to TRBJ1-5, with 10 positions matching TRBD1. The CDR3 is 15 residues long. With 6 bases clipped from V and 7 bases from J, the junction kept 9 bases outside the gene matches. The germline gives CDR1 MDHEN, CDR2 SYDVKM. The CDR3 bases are TGTGCCAGCAGAACCAACCGGGACAGGGGCCAGCCCCAGCATTTT. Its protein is CASRTNRDRGQPQHF.

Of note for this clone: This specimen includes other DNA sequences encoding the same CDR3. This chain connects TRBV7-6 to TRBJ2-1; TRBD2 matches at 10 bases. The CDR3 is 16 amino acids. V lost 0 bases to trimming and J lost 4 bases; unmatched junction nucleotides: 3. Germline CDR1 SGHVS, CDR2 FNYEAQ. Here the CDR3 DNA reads TGTGCCAGCAGCTTAGCGGGGACTAGCGCATACAATGAGCAGTTCTTC. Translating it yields CASSLAGTSAYNEQFF.

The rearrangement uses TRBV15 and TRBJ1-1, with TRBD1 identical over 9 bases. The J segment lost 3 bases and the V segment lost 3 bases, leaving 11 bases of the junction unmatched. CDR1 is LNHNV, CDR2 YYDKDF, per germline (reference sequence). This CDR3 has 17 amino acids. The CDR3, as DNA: TGTGCCACCAGCAGTGTTCTCCCGGGACAGGGATACACTGAAGCTTTCTTT. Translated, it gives CATSSVLPGQGYTEAFF.

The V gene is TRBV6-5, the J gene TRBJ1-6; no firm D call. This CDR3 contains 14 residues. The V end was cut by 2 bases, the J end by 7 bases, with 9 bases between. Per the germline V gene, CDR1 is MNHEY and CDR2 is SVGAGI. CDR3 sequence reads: CASSYQSKNSPLHF. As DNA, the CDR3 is TGTGCCAGCAGTTACCAGAGCAAGAATTCACCCCTCCACTTT.

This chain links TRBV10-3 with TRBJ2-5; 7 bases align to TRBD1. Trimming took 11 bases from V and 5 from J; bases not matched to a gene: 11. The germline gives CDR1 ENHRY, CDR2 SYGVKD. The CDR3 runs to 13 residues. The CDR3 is CAATANRGETQYF. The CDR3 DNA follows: TGTGCCGCTACAGCCAACAGGGGCGAGACCCAGTACTTC.

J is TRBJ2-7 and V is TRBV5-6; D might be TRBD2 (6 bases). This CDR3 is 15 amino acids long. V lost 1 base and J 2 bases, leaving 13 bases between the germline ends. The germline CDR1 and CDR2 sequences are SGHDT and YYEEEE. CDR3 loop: CASSLNPGSAYEQYF. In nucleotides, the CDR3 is TGTGCCAGCAGCTTGAACCCCGGGAGCGCCTACGAGCAGTACTTC.

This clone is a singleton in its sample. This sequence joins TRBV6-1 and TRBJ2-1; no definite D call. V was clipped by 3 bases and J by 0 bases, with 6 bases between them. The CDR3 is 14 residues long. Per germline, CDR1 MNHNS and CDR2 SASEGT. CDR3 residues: CASSDWGSYNEQFF. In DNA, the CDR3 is TGTGCCAGCAGTGACTGGGGCTCCTACAATGAGCAGTTCTTC.

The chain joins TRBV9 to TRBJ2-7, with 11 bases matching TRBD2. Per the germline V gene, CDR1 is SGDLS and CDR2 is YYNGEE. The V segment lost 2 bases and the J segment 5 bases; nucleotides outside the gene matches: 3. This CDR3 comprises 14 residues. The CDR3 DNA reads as TGTGCCAGCAGCGTTAGCGGGAGGGCCGACGAGCAGTACTTC. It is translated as CASSVSGRADEQYF.

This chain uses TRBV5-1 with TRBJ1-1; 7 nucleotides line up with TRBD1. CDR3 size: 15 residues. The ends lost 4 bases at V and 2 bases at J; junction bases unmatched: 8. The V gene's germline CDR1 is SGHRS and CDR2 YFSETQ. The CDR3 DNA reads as TGCGCCAGCAGCGATTACAGGGGAGCTAACACTGAAGCTTTCTTT. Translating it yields CASSDYRGANTEAFF.

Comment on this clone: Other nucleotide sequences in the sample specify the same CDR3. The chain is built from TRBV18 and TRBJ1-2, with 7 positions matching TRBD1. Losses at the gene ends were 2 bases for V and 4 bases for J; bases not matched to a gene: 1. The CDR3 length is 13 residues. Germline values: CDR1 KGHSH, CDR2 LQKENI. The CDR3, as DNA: TGTGCCAGCTCACCAGGGACAGCCTATGGCTACACCTTC. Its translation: CASSPGTAYGYTF.

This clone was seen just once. Here the CDR3 DNA reads TGTGCCAGCTCGCTGAACACAGGGGCAAGATTCTACGAGCAGTACTTC. It specifies CASSLNTGARFYEQYF. The V gene is TRBV18, the J gene TRBJ2-7; 7 nucleotides match TRBD1. CDR3 length: 16 residues. The junction had 14 bases not matched to a gene; V was cut back by 6 bases and J by 3 bases. Per germline, CDR1 KGHSH and CDR2 LQKENI.

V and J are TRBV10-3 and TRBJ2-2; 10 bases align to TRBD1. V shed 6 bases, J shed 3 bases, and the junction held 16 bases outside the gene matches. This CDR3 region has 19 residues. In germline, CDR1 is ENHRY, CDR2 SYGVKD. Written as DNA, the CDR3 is TGTGCCATCAGGATCCGGGACAGGGGACCTCTGATGGACACCGGGGAGCTGTTTTTT. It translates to CAIRIRDRGPLMDTGELFF.

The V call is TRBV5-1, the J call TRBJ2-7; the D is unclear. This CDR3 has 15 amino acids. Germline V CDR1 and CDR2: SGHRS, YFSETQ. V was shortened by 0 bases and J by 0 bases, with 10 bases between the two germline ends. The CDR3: CASSLEVASSYEQYF. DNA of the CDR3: TGCGCCAGCAGCTTGGAGGTGGCTTCCTCCTACGAGCAGTACTTC.

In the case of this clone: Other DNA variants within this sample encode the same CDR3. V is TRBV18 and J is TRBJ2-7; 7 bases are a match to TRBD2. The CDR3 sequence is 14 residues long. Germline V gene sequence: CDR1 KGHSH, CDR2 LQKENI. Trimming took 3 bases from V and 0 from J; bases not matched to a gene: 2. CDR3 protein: CASSPLAGSYEQYF. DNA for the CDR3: TGTGCCAGCTCACCGTTAGCGGGCTCCTACGAGCAGTACTTC.